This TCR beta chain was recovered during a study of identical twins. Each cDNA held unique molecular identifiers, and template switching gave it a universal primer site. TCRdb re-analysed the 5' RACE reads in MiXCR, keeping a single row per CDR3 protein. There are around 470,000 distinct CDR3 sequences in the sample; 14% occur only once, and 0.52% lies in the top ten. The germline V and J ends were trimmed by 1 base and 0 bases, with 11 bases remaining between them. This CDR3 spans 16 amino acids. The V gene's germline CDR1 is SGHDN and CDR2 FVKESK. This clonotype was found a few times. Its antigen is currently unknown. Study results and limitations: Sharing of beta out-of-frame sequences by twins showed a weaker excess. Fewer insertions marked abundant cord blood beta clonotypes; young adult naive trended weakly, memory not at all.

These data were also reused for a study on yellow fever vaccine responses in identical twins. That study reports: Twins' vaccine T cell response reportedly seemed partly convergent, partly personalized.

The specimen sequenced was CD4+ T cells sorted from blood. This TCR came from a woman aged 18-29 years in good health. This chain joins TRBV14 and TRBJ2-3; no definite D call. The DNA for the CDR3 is TGTGCCAGCAGCCAAGCCCGGCATGCGAGCACAGATACGCAGTATTTT. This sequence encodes CASSQARHASTDTQYF.